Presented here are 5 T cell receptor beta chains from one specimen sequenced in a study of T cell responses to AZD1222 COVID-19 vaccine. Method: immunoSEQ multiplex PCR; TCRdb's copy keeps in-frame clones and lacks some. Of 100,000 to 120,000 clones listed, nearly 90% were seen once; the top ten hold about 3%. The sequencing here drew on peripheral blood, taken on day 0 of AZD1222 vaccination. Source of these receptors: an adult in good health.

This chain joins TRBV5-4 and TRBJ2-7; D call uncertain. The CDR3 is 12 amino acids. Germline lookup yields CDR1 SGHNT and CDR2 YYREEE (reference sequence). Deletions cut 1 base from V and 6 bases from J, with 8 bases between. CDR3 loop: CASSLSLGEQYF. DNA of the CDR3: TGTGCCAGCAGCTTGTCTCTGGGCGAGCAGTACTTC. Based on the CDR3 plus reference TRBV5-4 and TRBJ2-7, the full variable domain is ETGVTQSPTHLIKTRGQQVTLRCSSQSGHNTVSWYQQALGQGPQFIFQYYREEENGRGNFPPRFSGLQFPNYSSELNVNALELDDSALYLCASSLSLGEQYFGPGTRLTVT.

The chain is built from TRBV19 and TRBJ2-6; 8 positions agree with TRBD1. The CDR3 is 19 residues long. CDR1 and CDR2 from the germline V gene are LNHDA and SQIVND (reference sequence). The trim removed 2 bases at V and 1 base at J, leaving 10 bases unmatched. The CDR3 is CASSINRDRPSSGANVLTF. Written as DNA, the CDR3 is TGTGCCAGTAGTATAAACCGGGACAGGCCCTCATCTGGGGCCAACGTCCTGACTTTC.

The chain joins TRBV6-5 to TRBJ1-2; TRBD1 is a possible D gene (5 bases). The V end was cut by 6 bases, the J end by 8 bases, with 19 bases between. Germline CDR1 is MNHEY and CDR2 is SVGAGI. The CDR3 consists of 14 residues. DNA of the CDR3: TGTGCCAGCAGAAAGGGGAGTGGGGAGAGGGGCTACACCTTC. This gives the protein CASRKGSGERGYTF.

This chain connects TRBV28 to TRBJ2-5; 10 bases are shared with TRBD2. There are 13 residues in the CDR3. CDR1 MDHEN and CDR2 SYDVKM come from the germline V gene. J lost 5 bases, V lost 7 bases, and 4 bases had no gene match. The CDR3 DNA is TGTGCCAGCAAGAGCGGGGGGGGTGAGACCCAGTACTTC. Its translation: CASKSGGGETQYF.

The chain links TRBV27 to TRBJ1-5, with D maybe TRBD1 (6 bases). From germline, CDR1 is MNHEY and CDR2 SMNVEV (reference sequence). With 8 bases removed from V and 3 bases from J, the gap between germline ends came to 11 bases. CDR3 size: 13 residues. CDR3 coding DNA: TGTGCCAGCCGATGGACAGTCAATCAGCCCCAGCATTTT. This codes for CASRWTVNQPQHF.